The 17 T cell receptor beta chains given below trace back to one sample, sequenced in a study of T cell responses to AZD1222 COVID-19 vaccine. Method: immunoSEQ multiplex PCR; TCRdb's copy keeps in-frame clones and lacks some. The data hold 130,000 to 150,000 clones, with 88% observed a single time. The sequencing here drew on peripheral blood, taken 28 days after the second dose of the MenACWY control vaccine. These receptor sequences come from an adult who received the MenACWY meningococcal vaccine as a control.

V usage is TRBV4-3 and J usage is TRBJ1-1; TRBD1 matches 11 bases. With V trimmed by 3 bases and J by 5 bases, 8 bases remained unmatched. The CDR3 totals 16 residues. CDR1 and CDR2 (germline): LGHNA, YSLEER. The CDR3 DNA is TGCGCCAGCAGCCACGCGAGTGGGACAGGGGGTACTGAAGCTTTCTTT. Translated, it gives CASSHASGTGGTEAFF.

The genes are TRBV28 and TRBJ1-2; the D is unclear. The CDR3 spans 16 residues. Trimming left V 4 bases short and J 8 bases short, with 23 bases between. Germline V gene lookup returns CDR1 MDHEN and CDR2 SYDVKM. The CDR3 reads CASSYTGGRPLRGYTF. The CDR3, as DNA: TGTGCCAGCAGTTATACTGGCGGCAGACCACTCAGGGGCTACACCTTC.

The genes are TRBV4-2 and TRBJ2-3, with TRBD2 matching over 7 bases. There are 17 residues in the CDR3. CDR1 LGHNA and CDR2 YNFKEQ come from the germline V gene. V trimming: 0 bases; J trimming: 1 base; junction bases outside the gene matches: 7. CDR3 coding DNA: TGTGCCAGCAGCCAAGATTTTTCGGCGGGAGGCACAGATACGCAGTATTTT. Its protein is CASSQDFSAGGTDTQYF.

The chain joins TRBV7-9 to TRBJ1-3, with no clear D. The CDR3 spans 13 residues. The germline CDR1 and CDR2 sequences are SEHNR and FQNEAQ (reference sequence). V gave up 5 bases and J gave up 9 bases, with 14 bases separating them. The CDR3 spells CASSPIIAGTIYF. The CDR3 DNA sequence: TGTGCCAGCAGCCCGATAATCGCAGGCACCATATATTTT.

The CDR3 reads CASSQGRIGQEGSYSYEQYF. As DNA, the CDR3 is TGCGCCAGCAGCCAAGGAAGAATAGGACAGGAGGGAAGTTATTCCTACGAGCAGTACTTC. V is TRBV4-3 and J is TRBJ2-7; possibly TRBD1 for D (7 bases). The germline gives CDR1 LGHNA, CDR2 YSLEER. V dropped 1 base and J dropped 1 base, with 26 bases sitting between them. The CDR3 is made up of 20 amino acids.

The chain links TRBV6-5 to TRBJ1-2; tentatively, D is TRBD1 (5 bases). Trimming took off 2 bases at V and 9 bases at J, with 13 bases between the two ends. This CDR3 comprises 13 residues. Looked up from germline, CDR1 is MNHEY and CDR2 is SVGAGI. The CDR3: CASSYNPGSSYTF. CDR3 nucleotide sequence: TGTGCCAGCAGTTACAATCCAGGGAGTAGCTACACCTTC.

The CDR3 DNA reads as TGTGCCAGCAGTTCTTTCCATCAGGCGACAGATACGCAGTATTTT. Protein: CASSSFHQATDTQYF. V usage is TRBV6-2 or TRBV6-3 and J usage is TRBJ2-3; D gene ambiguous. The CDR3 is made up of 15 amino acids. Per the germline V gene, CDR1 is MNHEY and CDR2 is SVGEGT. Trimming left V 4 bases short and J 3 bases short, with 14 bases between.

V is TRBV4-3 and J is TRBJ2-7; 9 bases line up with TRBD1. The CDR3 covers 15 residues. Germline-derived CDR1 and CDR2 are LGHNA and YSLEER. V shed 3 bases, J shed 2 bases, and the junction held 5 bases outside the gene matches. Here the CDR3 reads CASSHRTGDTYEQYF. The CDR3 region has the DNA TGCGCCAGCAGCCACCGGACAGGGGACACCTACGAGCAGTACTTC.

This clone was seen only a few times. The rearrangement joins TRBV4-1 to TRBJ2-5; 8 bases line up with TRBD2. V was pared by 1 base and J by 5 bases, with 12 bases of the junction left unmatched. The CDR3 spans 17 residues. Germline V gives CDR1 MGHRA, CDR2 YSYEKL. The DNA for the CDR3 is TGCGCCAGCAGCCAAGCGGGAGGCGGGAGGCTAGATGAGACCCAGTACTTC. The encoded protein is CASSQAGGGRLDETQYF.

Details on this clone: Sequence at one end of the junction differs from germline and may be a read error. The rearrangement links TRBV20-1 to TRBJ1-1, with D possibly matching TRBD1 (5 bases). CDR1 is DFQATT, CDR2 SNEGSKA, per germline (reference sequence). CDR3 length: 11 amino acids. The CDR3 DNA reads TGCAGCGCTATACCAGGGACTGAAGCTTTCTTT. This translates into CSAIPGTEAFF.

This chain links TRBV7-2 with TRBJ2-3; D remains ambiguous. Trimming stripped 3 bases from V and 3 bases from J, with 7 bases between. The CDR3 has 13 residues. Looked up from germline, CDR1 is SGHTA and CDR2 is FQGNSA. CDR3 sequence reads: CASSFGETDTQYF. The CDR3 DNA reads TGTGCCAGCAGCTTTGGGGAAACAGATACGCAGTATTTT.

This chain uses TRBV5-6 with TRBJ1-3; TRBD1 agrees at 8 bases. In germline, CDR1 is SGHDT, CDR2 YYEEEE. The CDR3 is 13 amino acids. The V and J ends lost 3 bases and 6 bases, in that order; junction bases with no gene match: 2. The CDR3 loop reads CASSSDRVNTIYF. The CDR3 DNA is TGTGCCAGCAGCTCGGACAGGGTAAACACCATATATTTT.

This clone showed up many times. The chain is built from TRBV2 and TRBJ2-7; the D call may be TRBD1 or TRBD2 (6 bases each). Trimming stripped 3 bases from V and 11 bases from J, with 11 bases between. Per germline, CDR1 SNHLY and CDR2 FYNNEI. The CDR3 covers 11 residues. As DNA, the CDR3 is TGTGCCAGCAGTGATGGAGGGGGGAAGTACTTC. This sequence encodes CASSDGGGKYF.

The chain recombines TRBV9 with TRBJ2-5, with TRBD2 matching 11 bases. There are 16 residues in the CDR3. J gave up 5 bases and V 2 bases, and 8 bases lay outside the gene matches. The germline V gene has CDR1 SGDLS and CDR2 YYNGEE. CDR3 loop: CASSVDPSGGSETQYF. The CDR3 nucleotides read TGTGCCAGCAGCGTTGACCCTAGCGGGGGGTCCGAGACCCAGTACTTC.

The table lists this clone with a count of one. Written as DNA, the CDR3 is TGTGCCAGCAGTGGCGGGACTAGTGACGAGCAGTACTTC. This sequence encodes CASSGGTSDEQYF. This chain connects TRBV28 to TRBJ2-7, with 8 bases that match TRBD2. The CDR3 runs 13 residues. Germline values: CDR1 MDHEN, CDR2 SYDVKM. The J segment lost 5 bases and the V segment lost 5 bases, leaving 5 bases of the junction unmatched.

J is TRBJ1-5 and V is TRBV19, with 8 bases lining up with TRBD1. Trimming cost V 4 bases and J 0 bases; bases outside gene matches: 2. The germline V gene has CDR1 LNHDA and CDR2 SQIVND (reference sequence). This CDR3 has 15 amino acids. CDR3 residues: CASSTGQGSNQPQHF. The CDR3 region has the DNA TGTGCCAGTAGTACCGGACAGGGTAGCAATCAGCCCCAGCATTTT.

V and J are TRBV5-6 and TRBJ2-1; the match to TRBD1 covers 9 bases. This CDR3 spans 14 amino acids. The V gene's germline CDR1 is SGHDT and CDR2 YYEEEE. The V gene end was trimmed by 2 bases and the J gene end by 5 bases; junction bases not matched to a gene: 2. CDR3 loop: CASSLQGANNEQFF. The CDR3 nucleotides read TGTGCCAGCAGCTTACAGGGGGCAAACAATGAGCAGTTCTTC.